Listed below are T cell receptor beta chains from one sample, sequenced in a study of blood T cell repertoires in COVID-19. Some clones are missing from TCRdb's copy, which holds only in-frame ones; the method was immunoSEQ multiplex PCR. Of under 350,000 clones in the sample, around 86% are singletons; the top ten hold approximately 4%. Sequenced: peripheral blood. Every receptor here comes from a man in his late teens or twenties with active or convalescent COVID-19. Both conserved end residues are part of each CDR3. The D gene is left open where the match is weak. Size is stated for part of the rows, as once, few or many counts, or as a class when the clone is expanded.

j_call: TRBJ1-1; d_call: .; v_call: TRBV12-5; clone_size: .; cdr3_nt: TGTGCTAGTGGTTTGGTACTCGAACAGGGTGCGTCAACGATGAACACTGAAGCTTTCTTT; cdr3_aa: CASGLVLEQGASTMNTEAFF
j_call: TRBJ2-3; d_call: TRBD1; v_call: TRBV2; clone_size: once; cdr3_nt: TGTGCCAGCAGCCCATACGGACAGGGGGATACGCAGTATTTT; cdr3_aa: CASSPYGQGDTQYF
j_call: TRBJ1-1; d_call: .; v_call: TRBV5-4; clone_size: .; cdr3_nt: TGTGCCTTACAACAGGGATTGAACACTGAAGCTTTCTTT; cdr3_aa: CALQQGLNTEAFF
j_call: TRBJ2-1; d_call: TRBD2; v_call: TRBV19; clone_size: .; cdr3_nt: TGTGCCAGTAGTATCTCCGGGGGGTTAGCGGGAGCCTATGAGCAGTTCTTC; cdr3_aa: CASSISGGLAGAYEQFF
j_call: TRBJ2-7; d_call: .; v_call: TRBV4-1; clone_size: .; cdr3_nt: TGCGCCAGCAGCCAACCTAGGTTGGACGAGCAGTACTTC; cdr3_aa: CASSQPRLDEQYF
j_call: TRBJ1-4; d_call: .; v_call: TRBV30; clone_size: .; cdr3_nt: TGTGCCTGGGGGAGCGGGGCGGACGGTGAAAAACTGTTTTTT; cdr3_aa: CAWGSGADGEKLFF
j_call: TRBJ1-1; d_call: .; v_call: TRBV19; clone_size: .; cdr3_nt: TGTGCCAGTAAAGAGGACACTGAAGCTTTCTTT; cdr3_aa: CASKEDTEAFF
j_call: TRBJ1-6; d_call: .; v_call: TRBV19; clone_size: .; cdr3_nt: TGTGCCAGTAGTATAGATCGTTCGAGGATTAATTCACCCCTCCACTTT; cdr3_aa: CASSIDRSRINSPLHF
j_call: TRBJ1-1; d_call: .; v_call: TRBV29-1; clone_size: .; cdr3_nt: TGCAGCGTTGAGGGGCTCTATATGAACACTGAAGCTTTCTTT; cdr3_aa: CSVEGLYMNTEAFF
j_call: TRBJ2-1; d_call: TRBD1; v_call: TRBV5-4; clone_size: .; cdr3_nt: TGTGCCAGCAGCTTGGGTACAGGGGGCCTTGAGCAGTTCTTC; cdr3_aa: CASSLGTGGLEQFF
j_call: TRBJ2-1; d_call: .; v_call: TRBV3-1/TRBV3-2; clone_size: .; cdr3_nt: TGTGCCAGCAGCCAAACACTAGCCAACAATGAGCAGTTCTTC; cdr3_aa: CASSQTLANNEQFF
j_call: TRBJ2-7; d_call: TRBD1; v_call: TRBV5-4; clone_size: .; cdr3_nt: TGTGCCAGCAGCTCGCGGACAGGGCGGAACGAGCAGTACTTC; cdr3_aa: CASSSRTGRNEQYF
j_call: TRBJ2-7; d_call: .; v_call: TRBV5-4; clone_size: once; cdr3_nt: TGTGCCAGCAGCTTGGGGCAGGGTTCCGACGAGCAGTACTTC; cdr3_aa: CASSLGQGSDEQYF
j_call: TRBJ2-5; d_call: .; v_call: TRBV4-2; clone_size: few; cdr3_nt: TGTGCCAGCAGCCAAGAGAGTTTGAGGCTGTCGGAGACCCAGTACTTC; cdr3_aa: CASSQESLRLSETQYF
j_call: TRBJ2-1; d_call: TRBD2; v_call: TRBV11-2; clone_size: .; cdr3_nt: TGTGCCAGCAGCTTATGGGGGACTAGCGGGGTCAATGAGCAGTTCTTC; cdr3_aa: CASSLWGTSGVNEQFF
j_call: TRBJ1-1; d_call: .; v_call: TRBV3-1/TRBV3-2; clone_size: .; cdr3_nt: TGTGCCAGCAGCCAAGAGGAGCGGGGCACTGAAGCTTTCTTT; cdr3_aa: CASSQEERGTEAFF
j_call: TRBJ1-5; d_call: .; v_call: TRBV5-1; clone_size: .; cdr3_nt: TGCGCCAGCAGCTTGGCCCCAGGAAGCAATCAGCCCCAGCATTTT; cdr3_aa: CASSLAPGSNQPQHF
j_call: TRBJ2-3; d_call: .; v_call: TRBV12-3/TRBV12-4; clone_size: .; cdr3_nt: TGTGCCAGCAGTTTACGGGGCACAGATACGCAGTATTTT; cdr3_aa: CASSLRGTDTQYF
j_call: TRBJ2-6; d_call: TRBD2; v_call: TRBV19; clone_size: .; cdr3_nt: TGTGCCAGTAGTACCCCGGGTAGCGGGAGTTTTAACGTCCTGACTTTC; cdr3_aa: CASSTPGSGSFNVLTF
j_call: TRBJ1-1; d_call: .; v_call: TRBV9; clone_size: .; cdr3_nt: TGTGCCAGCAGCGGACCCGGGCGCGGGGGGACTGAAGCTTTCTTT; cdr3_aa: CASSGPGRGGTEAFF
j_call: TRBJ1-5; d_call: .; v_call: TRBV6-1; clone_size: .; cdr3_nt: TGTGCCAGCAGTGAATCATATAAACAGGGACCTCAGCCCCAGCATTTT; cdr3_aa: CASSESYKQGPQPQHF
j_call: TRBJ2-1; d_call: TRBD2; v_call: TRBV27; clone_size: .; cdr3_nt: TGTGCCAGCAGTTCCCTCGGGACTAGCGGCGACAATGAGCAGTTCTTC; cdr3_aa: CASSSLGTSGDNEQFF
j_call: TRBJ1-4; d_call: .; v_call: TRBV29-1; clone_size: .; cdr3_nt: TGCAGCGGGGAAGGGGAGGATAATGAAAAACTGTTTTTT; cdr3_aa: CSGEGEDNEKLFF
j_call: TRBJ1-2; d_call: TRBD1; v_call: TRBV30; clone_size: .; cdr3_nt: TGTGCCTGGAGTGTTGATCGTGTCATGGGACAGGGAACGAATGGCTACACCTTC; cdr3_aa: CAWSVDRVMGQGTNGYTF
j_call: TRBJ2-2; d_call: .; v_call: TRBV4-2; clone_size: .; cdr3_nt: TGTGCCAGCAGCCAATCTCCCGGTAGCGGTGAGGGCAGGGGGGAGCTGTTTTTT; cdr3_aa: CASSQSPGSGEGRGELFF
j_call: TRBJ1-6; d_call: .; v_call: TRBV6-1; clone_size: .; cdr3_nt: TGTGCCAGCAGTGACCGAGGTGATAATAATTCACCCCTCCACTTT; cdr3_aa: CASSDRGDNNSPLHF
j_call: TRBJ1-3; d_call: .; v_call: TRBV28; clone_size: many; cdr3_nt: TGTGCCAGCAGTTTACCCCGGGGAAACACCATATATTTT; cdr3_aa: CASSLPRGNTIYF
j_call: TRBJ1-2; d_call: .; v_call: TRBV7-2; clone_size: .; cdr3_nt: TGTGCCAGCAGCTTAGACGTGGGGAGGAACTATGGCTACACCTTC; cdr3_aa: CASSLDVGRNYGYTF
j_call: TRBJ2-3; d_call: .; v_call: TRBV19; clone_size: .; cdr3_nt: TGTGCCAGTAGTACAGGGATTAGCACAGATACGCAGTATTTT; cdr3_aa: CASSTGISTDTQYF
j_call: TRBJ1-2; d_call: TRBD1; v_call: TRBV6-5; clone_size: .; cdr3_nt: TGTGCCAGCAGTTACCGGCAGGGGGCTGGCTATGGCTACACCTTC; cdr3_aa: CASSYRQGAGYGYTF
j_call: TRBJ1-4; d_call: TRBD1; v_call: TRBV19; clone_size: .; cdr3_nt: TGTGCCAGTAGTAGCCAGGGGGCTGAAAAACTGTTTTTT; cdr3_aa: CASSSQGAEKLFF
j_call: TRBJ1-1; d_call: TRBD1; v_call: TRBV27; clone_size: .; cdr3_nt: TGTGCCAGCAGTTTAGTGTCGCAGGGGGCTGAAGCTTTCTTT; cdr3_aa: CASSLVSQGAEAFF
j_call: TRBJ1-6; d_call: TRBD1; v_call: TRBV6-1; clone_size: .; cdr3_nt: TGTGCCAGCAGTGTCCCGACAGGGCGTTCCTATAATTCACCCCTCCACTTT; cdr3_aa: CASSVPTGRSYNSPLHF
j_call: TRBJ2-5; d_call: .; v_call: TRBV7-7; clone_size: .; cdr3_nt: TGTGCTAGCAGCTTAGGGGCGGGGAGCCAAGAGACCCAGTACTTC; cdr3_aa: CASSLGAGSQETQYF
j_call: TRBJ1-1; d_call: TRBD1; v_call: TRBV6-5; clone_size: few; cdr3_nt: TGTGCCAGCAGTTACGCACAGGGGTGGACTGAAGCTTTCTTT; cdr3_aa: CASSYAQGWTEAFF
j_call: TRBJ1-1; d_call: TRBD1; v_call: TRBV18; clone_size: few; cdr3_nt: TGTGCCAGCTCACCCGGAGGACAGGGTATCACTGAAGCTTTCTTT; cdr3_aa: CASSPGGQGITEAFF
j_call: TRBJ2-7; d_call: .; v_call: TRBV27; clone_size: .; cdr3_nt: TGTGCCAGCAGTTTAAACAGGGTCGGGCACTCCTACGAGCAGTACTTC; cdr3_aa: CASSLNRVGHSYEQYF
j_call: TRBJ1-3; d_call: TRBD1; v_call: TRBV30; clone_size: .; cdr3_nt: TGTGCCTGGGGGACAGGGTCTTACTCGGGAAACACCATATATTTT; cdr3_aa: CAWGTGSYSGNTIYF
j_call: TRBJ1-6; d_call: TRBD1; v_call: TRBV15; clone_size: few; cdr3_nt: TGTGCCACCAGCACCGACAGGGCGGGAAGATCACCCCTCCACTTT; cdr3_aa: CATSTDRAGRSPLHF
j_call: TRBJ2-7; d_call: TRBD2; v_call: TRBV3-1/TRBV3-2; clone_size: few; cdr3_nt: TGTGCCAGCAGCCCCTCTAGCGGGGGGTCCTACGAGCAGTACTTC; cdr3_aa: CASSPSSGGSYEQYF
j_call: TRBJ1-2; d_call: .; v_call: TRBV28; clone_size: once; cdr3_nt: TGTGCCAGCAGGGTGGTCAGAAACTATGGCTACACCTTC; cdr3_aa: CASRVVRNYGYTF
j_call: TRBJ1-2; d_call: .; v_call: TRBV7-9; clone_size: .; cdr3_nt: TGTGCCAGCATAAGGCTCCGGGACACCCCAGAGGGCTACACCTTC; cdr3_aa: CASIRLRDTPEGYTF
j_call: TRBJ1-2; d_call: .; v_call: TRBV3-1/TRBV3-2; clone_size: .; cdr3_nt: TGTGCCAGCAGTTTGGAGAGCCCCTATGGCTACACCTTC; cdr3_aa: CASSLESPYGYTF
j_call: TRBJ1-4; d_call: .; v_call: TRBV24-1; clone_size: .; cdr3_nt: TGTGCCACCAGTGATTCGGAGGGTAACGAAAAACTGTTTTTT; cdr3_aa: CATSDSEGNEKLFF
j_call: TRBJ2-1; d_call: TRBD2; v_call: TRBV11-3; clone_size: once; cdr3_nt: TGTGCCAGCAGCTTCCGGGGGGACTACAATGAGCAGTTCTTC; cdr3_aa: CASSFRGDYNEQFF
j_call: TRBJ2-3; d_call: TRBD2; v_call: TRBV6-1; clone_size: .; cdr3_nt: TGTGCCAGCAGTGAAGGGCACGGGGGGGTCACATATACGCAGTATTTT; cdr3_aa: CASSEGHGGVTYTQYF